One and the same sample provided the 4 T cell receptor beta chains below, sequenced in a study of beta chain features in type 1 diabetes. Their target antigens are unknown. The study, taken as a whole, reports: Researchers report that Type 1 diabetes patients had moderately but significantly shorter TCRB CDR3s across all four CD4+ subsets.

Sequenced material consisted of expressed TCRB transcripts (all of the isolated RNA was reverse transcribed). TCRdb keeps only in-frame clones here, not all; method: immunoSEQ multiplex PCR. The table has 200,000 to 250,000 clones, roughly 17% seen once. Sequenced sample: naive CD4+ T cells from blood. The origin of the receptors is a young man with type 1 diabetes.

This clone was counted between two and nine times. The rearrangement joins TRBV29-1 to TRBJ2-1; 11 positions match TRBD2. J was trimmed by 7 bases and V by 7 bases; bases with no gene match: 6. The CDR3 runs 13 residues. CDR1 is SQVTM and CDR2 is ANQGSEA in the germline V gene. Here the CDR3 DNA reads TGCAGCGGGCAACTAGCGGGAGTTAATGAGCAGTTCTTC. Translated: CSGQLAGVNEQFF.

The chain combines TRBV30 with TRBJ2-7; 15 nucleotides match TRBD2. Unmatched junction bases numbered 4, after V lost 4 bases and J lost 3 bases. The length of the CDR3 is 15 residues. Germline CDR1 and CDR2: GTSNPN and SVGIG (reference sequence). This chain's CDR3 is CAWTSGLAGGYEQYF. For the CDR3, the DNA is TGTGCCTGGACGTCGGGACTAGCGGGAGGCTACGAGCAGTACTTC.

This clone was observed a few times. CDR3 loop: CASSVFNEQYF. The CDR3 DNA follows: TGTGCCTCATCGGTTTTTAACGAGCAGTACTTC. V gene TRBV30 combines with J gene TRBJ2-7; D gene uncertain. The CDR3 covers 11 residues. The germline V gene encodes CDR1 GTSNPN and CDR2 SVGIG (reference sequence). The ends were cut back, 7 bases at V and 5 bases at J, with 12 bases in the middle.

This clone was detected only a few times. The chain combines TRBV28 with TRBJ2-1, with D perhaps TRBD2 (6 bases). The germline CDR1 and CDR2 sequences are MDHEN and SYDVKM. The V gene lost 2 bases and the J gene lost 8 bases, with 10 bases spanning the gap. This CDR3 has 13 amino acids. CDR3 region: CASSLSGGYEQFF. In DNA form, the CDR3 reads TGTGCCAGCAGTTTAAGTGGAGGGTATGAGCAGTTCTTC.